This TCR beta chain was identified during a study of T-cell reconstitution after alpha-beta-depleted transplantation in children. Unique molecular identifiers were incorporated when the TCRbeta library was constructed. MiXCR, applied by TCRdb to the PCR reads, yields one record per CDR3 protein. The repertoire includes approximately 70,000 distinct CDR3 sequences, 4.9% of them detected once, and about 19% sits in the top ten. Many counts were recorded for this clonotype. This CDR3 spans 17 amino acids. Trimming took 7 bases from V and 5 from J; bases not matched to a gene: 16. Germline CDR1 SGHAT, CDR2 FQNNGV.

The clonotype originates from a boy under two years old who had a stem cell transplant for acute myeloid leukemia, so the T cells may come from the graft donor. The sequenced sample was PBMCs, mostly from graft donor cells, obtained 180 days after TCRalphabeta/CD19-depleted stem cell transplant. This chain joins TRBV11-2 and TRBJ2-5; 10 positions match TRBD2. CDR3 sequence (DNA): TGTGCCAGCACCAACCTCAGGGGTACTAGCGGGGATGAGACCCAGTACTTC. The encoded protein is CASTNLRGTSGDETQYF.